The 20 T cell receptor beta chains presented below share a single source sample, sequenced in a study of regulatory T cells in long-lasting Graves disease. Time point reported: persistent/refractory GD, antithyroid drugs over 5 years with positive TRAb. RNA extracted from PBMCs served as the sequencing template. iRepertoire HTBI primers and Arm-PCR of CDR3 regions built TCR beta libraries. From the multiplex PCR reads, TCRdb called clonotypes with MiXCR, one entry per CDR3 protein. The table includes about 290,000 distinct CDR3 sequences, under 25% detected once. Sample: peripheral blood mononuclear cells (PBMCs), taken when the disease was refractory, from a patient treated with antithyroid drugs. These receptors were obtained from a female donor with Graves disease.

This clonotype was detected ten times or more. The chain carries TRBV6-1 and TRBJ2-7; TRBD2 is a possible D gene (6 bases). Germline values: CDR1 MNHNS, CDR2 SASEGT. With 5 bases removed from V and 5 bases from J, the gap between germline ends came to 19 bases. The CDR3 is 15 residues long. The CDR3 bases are TGTGCCAGCAGTCAAGGGCGAGCGGGCTACCACGAGCAGTACTTC. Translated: CASSQGRAGYHEQYF.

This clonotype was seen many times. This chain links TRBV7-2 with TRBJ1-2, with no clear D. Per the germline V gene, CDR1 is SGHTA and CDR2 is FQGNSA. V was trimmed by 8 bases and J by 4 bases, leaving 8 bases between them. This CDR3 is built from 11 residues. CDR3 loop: CASGDFYGYTF. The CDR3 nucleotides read TGTGCCAGCGGGGATTTCTATGGCTACACCTTC.

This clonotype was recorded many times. As DNA, the CDR3 is TGTGCCAGCATCCTGGATAGCGGGAAGCACGAGCAGTACTTC. Translating gives CASILDSGKHEQYF. The V and J genes are TRBV7-9 and TRBJ2-7; TRBD2 matches 8 bases. CDR1 is SEHNR, CDR2 FQNEAQ, per germline (reference sequence). The CDR3 runs 14 residues. V lost 7 bases to trimming and J lost 5 bases; unmatched junction nucleotides: 10.

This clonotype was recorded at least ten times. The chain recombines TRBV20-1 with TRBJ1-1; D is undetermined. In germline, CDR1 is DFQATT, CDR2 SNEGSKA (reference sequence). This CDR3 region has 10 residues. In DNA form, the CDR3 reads TGCACCCCCCTAGCTGATGAAGCTTTCTTT. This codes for CTPLADEAFF.

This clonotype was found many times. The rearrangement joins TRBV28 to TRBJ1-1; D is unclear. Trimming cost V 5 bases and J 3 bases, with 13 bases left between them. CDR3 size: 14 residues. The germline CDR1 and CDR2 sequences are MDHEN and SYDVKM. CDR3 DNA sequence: TGTGCCAGCAGTGACACCTCCGGGTACACTGAAGCTTTCTTT. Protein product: CASSDTSGYTEAFF.

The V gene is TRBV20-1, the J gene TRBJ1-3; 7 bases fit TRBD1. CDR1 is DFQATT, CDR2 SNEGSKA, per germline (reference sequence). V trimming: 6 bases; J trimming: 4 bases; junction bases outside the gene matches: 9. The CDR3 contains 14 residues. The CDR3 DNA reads TGCAGTGCCCGAGAGGGGGCAGGAGGAAACACCATATATTTT. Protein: CSAREGAGGNTIYF.

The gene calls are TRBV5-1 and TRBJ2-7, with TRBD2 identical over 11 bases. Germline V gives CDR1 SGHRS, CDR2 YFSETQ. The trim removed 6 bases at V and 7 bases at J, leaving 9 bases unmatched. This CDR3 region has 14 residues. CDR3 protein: CASTKLAGVDEQYF. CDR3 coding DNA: TGCGCCAGCACCAAACTAGCGGGAGTGGATGAGCAGTACTTC.

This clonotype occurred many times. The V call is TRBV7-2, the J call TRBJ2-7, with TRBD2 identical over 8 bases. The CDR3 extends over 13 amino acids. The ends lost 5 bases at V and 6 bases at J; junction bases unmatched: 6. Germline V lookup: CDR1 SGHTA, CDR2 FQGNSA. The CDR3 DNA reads TGTGCCAGCAGCCTGAGCGGGAGCGGCGAGCAGTACTTC. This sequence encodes CASSLSGSGEQYF.

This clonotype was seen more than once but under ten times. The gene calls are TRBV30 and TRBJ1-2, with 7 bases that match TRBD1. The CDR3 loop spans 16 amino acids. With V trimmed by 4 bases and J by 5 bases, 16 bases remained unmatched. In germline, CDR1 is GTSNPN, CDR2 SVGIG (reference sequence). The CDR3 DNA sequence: TGTGCCTGGATAACGGGAGACAGGGCCCTAGAGTATGGCTACACCTTC. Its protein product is CAWITGDRALEYGYTF.

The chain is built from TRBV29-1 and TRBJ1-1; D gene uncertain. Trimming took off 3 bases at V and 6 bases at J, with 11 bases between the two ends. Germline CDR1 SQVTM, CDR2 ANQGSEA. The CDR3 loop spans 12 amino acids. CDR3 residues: CSVEGVEPEAFF. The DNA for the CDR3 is TGCAGCGTTGAGGGTGTGGAACCTGAAGCTTTCTTT.

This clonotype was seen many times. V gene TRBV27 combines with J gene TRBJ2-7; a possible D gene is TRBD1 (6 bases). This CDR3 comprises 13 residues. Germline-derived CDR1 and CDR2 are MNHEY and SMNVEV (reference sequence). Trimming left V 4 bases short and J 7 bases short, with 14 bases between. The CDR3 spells CASSWARGEEQYF. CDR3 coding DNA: TGTGCCAGCAGTTGGGCCAGGGGTGAAGAGCAGTACTTC.

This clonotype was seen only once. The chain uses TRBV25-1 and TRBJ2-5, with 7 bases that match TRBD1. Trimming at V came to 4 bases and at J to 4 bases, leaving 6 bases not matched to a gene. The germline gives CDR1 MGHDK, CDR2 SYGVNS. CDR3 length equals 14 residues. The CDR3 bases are TGTGCCAGCAGTGGAAAGAGGGGGCCAGAGACCCAGTACTTC. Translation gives CASSGKRGPETQYF.

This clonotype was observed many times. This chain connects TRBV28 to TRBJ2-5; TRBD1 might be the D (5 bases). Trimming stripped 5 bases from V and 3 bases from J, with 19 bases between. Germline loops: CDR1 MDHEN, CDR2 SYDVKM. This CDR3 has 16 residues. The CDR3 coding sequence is TGTGCCAGCAGTGAACAGGTGGGGCATACTGAAGAGACCCAGTACTTC. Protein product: CASSEQVGHTEETQYF.

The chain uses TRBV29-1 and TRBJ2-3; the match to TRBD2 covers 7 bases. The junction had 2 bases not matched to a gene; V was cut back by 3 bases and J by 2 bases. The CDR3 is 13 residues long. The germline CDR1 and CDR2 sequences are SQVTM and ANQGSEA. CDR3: CSVEGRATDTQYF. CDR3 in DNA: TGCAGCGTTGAGGGGAGGGCCACAGATACGCAGTATTTT.

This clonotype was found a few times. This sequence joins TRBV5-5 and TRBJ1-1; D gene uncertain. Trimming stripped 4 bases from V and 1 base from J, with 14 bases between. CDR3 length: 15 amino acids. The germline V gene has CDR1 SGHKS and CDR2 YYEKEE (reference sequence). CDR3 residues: CASSPRNTENTEAFF. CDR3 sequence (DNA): TGTGCCAGCAGCCCCCGGAACACAGAGAACACTGAAGCTTTCTTT.

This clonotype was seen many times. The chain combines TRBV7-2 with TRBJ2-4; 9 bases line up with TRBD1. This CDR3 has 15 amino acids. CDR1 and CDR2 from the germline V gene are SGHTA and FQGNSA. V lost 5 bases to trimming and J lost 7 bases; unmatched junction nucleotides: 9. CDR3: CASSVDRGSGNIQYF. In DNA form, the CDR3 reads TGTGCCAGCAGCGTAGACAGGGGGTCAGGGAACATTCAGTACTTC.

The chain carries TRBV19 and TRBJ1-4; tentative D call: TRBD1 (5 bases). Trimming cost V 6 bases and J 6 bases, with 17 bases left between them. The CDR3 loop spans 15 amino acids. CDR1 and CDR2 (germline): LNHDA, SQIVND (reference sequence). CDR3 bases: TGTGCCAGTAGCAACCGACAGCAACAACATGAAAAACTGTTTTTT. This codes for CASSNRQQQHEKLFF.

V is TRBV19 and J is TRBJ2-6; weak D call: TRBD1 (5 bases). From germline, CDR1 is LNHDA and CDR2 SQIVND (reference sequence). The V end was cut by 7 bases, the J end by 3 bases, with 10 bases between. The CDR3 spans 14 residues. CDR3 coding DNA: TGTGCCAGTACCGACAGCTATGGGGCCAACGTCCTGACTTTC. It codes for CASTDSYGANVLTF.

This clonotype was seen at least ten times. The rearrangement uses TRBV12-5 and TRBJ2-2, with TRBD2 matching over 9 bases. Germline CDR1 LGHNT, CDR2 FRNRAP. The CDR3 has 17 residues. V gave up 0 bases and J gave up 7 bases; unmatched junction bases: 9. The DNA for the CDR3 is TGTGCTAGTGGTTTGGTCCCTAGCGGGACGGGTATCGGGGAGCTGTTTTTT. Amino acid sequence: CASGLVPSGTGIGELFF. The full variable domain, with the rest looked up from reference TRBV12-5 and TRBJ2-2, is DARVTQTPRHKVTEMGQEVTMRCQPILGHNTVFWYRQTMMQGLELLAYFRNRAPLDDSGMPKDRFSAEMPDATLATLKIQPSEPRDSAVYFCASGLVPSGTGIGELFFGEGSRLTVL.

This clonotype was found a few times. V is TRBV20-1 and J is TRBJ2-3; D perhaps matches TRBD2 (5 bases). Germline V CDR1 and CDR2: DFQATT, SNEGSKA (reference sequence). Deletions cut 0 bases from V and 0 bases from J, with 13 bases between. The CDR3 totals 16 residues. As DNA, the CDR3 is TGCAGTGCTAGAGATACTGGGCGGGCTAGCACAGATACGCAGTATTTT. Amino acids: CSARDTGRASTDTQYF.